These T cell receptor beta chains were read from a single sample in a study of neurological immune-mediated disorders. TCRdb redid the calling of the 5' RACE reads with MiXCR, one entry per CDR3 protein. The data show tens of thousands of distinct CDR3 sequences, approximately 3% seen once. Material for sequencing was PBMCs. Receptor source: a woman aged 45 to 65 with multiple sclerosis. Both conserved end residues are part of each CDR3. A D gene is named only where the DNA matches it firmly. Only some rows state a clone size, as once, few, many or a class for expanded clones.

J gene,V gene,clone size,D gene,CDR3 DNA,CDR3 protein
TRBJ2-1,TRBV18,many,.,TGTGCCAGCTCACCCGACAGTCTGACCTACAATGAGCAGTTCTTC,CASSPDSLTYNEQFF
TRBJ2-1,TRBV5-6,many,TRBD2,TGTGCCAGCAGCTCCCAGCGCGGGGGCTCCTACAATGAGCAGTTCTTC,CASSSQRGGSYNEQFF
TRBJ2-7,TRBV3-1,many,TRBD2,TGTGCCAGCAGCACGACTAGCGGTGGCCACGAGCAGTACTTC,CASSTTSGGHEQYF
TRBJ1-1,TRBV29-1,many,.,TGCAGCGTTTCCCGACGTATGAACACTGAAGCTTTCTTT,CSVSRRMNTEAFF
TRBJ2-3,TRBV7-2,many,.,TGTGCCAGCAGCCAGTACACAGATACGCAGTATTTT,CASSQYTDTQYF
TRBJ2-2,TRBV5-1,many,TRBD2,TGCGCCAGCAGCTCGTACTTTAGCGGGACCAACACCGGGGAGCTGTTTTTT,CASSSYFSGTNTGELFF
TRBJ2-3,TRBV4-1,many,TRBD2,TGCGCCAGCAGCCGATACGGGACTAGCGGGGGATCGAGTGGAGATACGCAGTATTTT,CASSRYGTSGGSSGDTQYF
TRBJ2-3,TRBV7-2,many,TRBD2,TGTGCCAGCAGCTCGACTAGCGGGGGGGCGTGGTTAAGAACAGATACGCAGTATTTT,CASSSTSGGAWLRTDTQYF
TRBJ2-1,TRBV6-1,many,TRBD1,TGTGCCAGCAGGAGGACAGGGAGATTAGATGAGCAGTTCTTC,CASRRTGRLDEQFF
TRBJ1-4,TRBV5-1,many,.,TGCGCCAGCAGCTTAAATACGGCAACTAATGAAAAACTGTTTTTT,CASSLNTATNEKLFF
TRBJ2-5,TRBV15,many,.,TGTGCCACCAGCAGAGATAAATTTCGGGGGGAGACCCAGTACTTC,CATSRDKFRGETQYF
TRBJ2-1,TRBV20-1,many,TRBD2,TGCAGTGCATCTAAACTAGCGGGGGAGGACAATGAGCAGTTCTTC,CSASKLAGEDNEQFF
TRBJ1-5,TRBV7-2,many,.,TGTGCCAGCAGCTTACACAATCAGCCCCAGCATTTT,CASSLHNQPQHF
TRBJ2-3,TRBV5-1,.,TRBD2,TGCGCCAGCAGCTTGGCGCTAGCGGGAGGTATAGATACGCAGTATTTT,CASSLALAGGIDTQYF
TRBJ2-3,TRBV20-1,many,TRBD1,TGCAGTGCTACAGAGCCTAGGGGGCCTAGCACAGATACGCAGTATTTT,CSATEPRGPSTDTQYF
TRBJ2-1,TRBV29-1,.,.,TGCAGCGTTGGTGGGGGAGATGAGCAGTTCTTC,CSVGGGDEQFF
TRBJ2-7,TRBV28,many,.,TGTGCCAGCAGTTTATACAGGGAAGGCGAGCAGTACTTC,CASSLYREGEQYF
TRBJ2-3,TRBV7-2,many,TRBD2,TGTGCCAGCAGCGCCCAAGCGGGGGGTACAGCAGATACGCAGTATTTT,CASSAQAGGTADTQYF
TRBJ2-5,TRBV7-3,many,.,TGTGCCAGCAGCTTTCGAGGGGGGCGACAAGAGACCCAGTACTTC,CASSFRGGRQETQYF
TRBJ2-1,TRBV20-1,many,.,TGCAGTGCTAGGGTACCACCGAACAATGAGCAGTTCTTC,CSARVPPNNEQFF
TRBJ1-2,TRBV20-1,many,.,TGCAGTGCTAGACGTCAGGGGTCCCCTTATGGCTACACCTTC,CSARRQGSPYGYTF
TRBJ2-2,TRBV20-1,many,.,TGCAGTGCTCGAAGGGGGAGGGGGAGGGTTTACACCGGGGAGCTGTTTTTT,CSARRGRGRVYTGELFF
TRBJ2-1,TRBV7-2,few,TRBD2,TGTGCCAGCAGGACCACAAGCGGGAGACTCTACAATGAGCAGTTCTTC,CASRTTSGRLYNEQFF
TRBJ2-5,TRBV6-5,many,.,TGTGCCAGCAGGCCCATCGGGACTCTCGGGACCCAGTACTTC,CASRPIGTLGTQYF
TRBJ1-5,TRBV20-1,many,.,TGCAGTGCTAGAGCTCAGGGAGGGAGCAATCAGCCCCAGCATTTT,CSARAQGGSNQPQHF
TRBJ2-1,TRBV5-6,many,.,TGTGCCAGCAGTTTCGACAGGATTTCCTACAATGAGCAGTTCTTC,CASSFDRISYNEQFF
TRBJ1-2,TRBV20-1,many,TRBD1,TGCAGTGCTTGGGGACAGGGAAATAATGGCTACACCTTC,CSAWGQGNNGYTF
TRBJ2-1,TRBV20-1,many,TRBD1,TGCAGTGCTAGACGGACAGGGTATGGGTACAATGAGCAGTTCTTC,CSARRTGYGYNEQFF
TRBJ2-1,TRBV5-6,many,.,TGTGCCAGCAGCTTGCTTACTTCTTACAATGAGCAGTTCTTC,CASSLLTSYNEQFF
TRBJ2-2,TRBV5-1,many,.,TGCGCCAGCAGCTTGGTACAGCAGAACACCGGGGAGCTGTTTTTT,CASSLVQQNTGELFF
TRBJ1-2,TRBV5-1,many,.,TGCGCCACCGGACGGGCAGAGGGTGGCTACACCTTC,CATGRAEGGYTF
TRBJ1-5,TRBV7-9,.,.,TGTGCCAGCAGCTTAAAGGGTGTGGGGAAGACCCAGAATTTT,CASSLKGVGKTQNF
TRBJ2-5,TRBV5-1,many,.,TGCGCCAGCAGCTTGGAGCCTGGGGAGACCCAGTACTTC,CASSLEPGETQYF
TRBJ1-1,TRBV21-1,few,.,TGTGCCAGCAGCAAAGCGCTCATCGCTTTCTTT,CASSKALIAFF
TRBJ2-3,TRBV20-1,many,.,TGCAGTGCTAGAGATCGGCATGACTACACAGATACGCAGTATTTT,CSARDRHDYTDTQYF
TRBJ1-1,TRBV7-9,many,.,TGTGCCAGCAGCCCCCCCTTTAGGCTAGGGGCTGAAGCTTTCTTT,CASSPPFRLGAEAFF
TRBJ2-5,TRBV12-3/TRBV12-4,many,.,TGTGCCAGCAGTTTCCAGGGGCAAGAGACCCAGTACTTC,CASSFQGQETQYF
TRBJ1-2,TRBV21-1,few,.,TGTGCCAGCAGCAAAATACAGGGCAGGAACTATGGCTACACCTTC,CASSKIQGRNYGYTF
TRBJ2-2,TRBV5-1,many,.,TGCGCCAGCCATGAGACAGGCTCAAGGACCGGGGAGCTGTTTTTT,CASHETGSRTGELFF
TRBJ2-5,TRBV6-6,many,.,TGTGCCAGCAGTTCTATCCAAGAGACCCAGTACTTC,CASSSIQETQYF
TRBJ1-1,TRBV12-3/TRBV12-4,many,.,TGTGCCAGCACACCACGGCTGAACACTGAAGCTTTCTTT,CASTPRLNTEAFF
TRBJ2-7,TRBV6-1,many,TRBD1,TGTGCCAGCAGTGGTCGACAGGGTATCTACGAGCAGTACTTC,CASSGRQGIYEQYF
TRBJ1-1,TRBV12-3/TRBV12-4,many,.,TGTGCCAGCAGTTTAGTTGGGGGCACTGAAGCTTTCTTT,CASSLVGGTEAFF
TRBJ2-7,TRBV20-1,.,TRBD2,TGCAGTGTACGGGGGGACCACGAGCAGTACTTC,CSVRGDHEQYF
TRBJ2-3,TRBV20-1,many,.,TGCAGTGCTAGAGATGTCCGGGGGCCTACAGATACGCAGTATTTT,CSARDVRGPTDTQYF
TRBJ2-3,TRBV10-3,many,TRBD2,TGTGCCATCAGTGACCCTGCGGGAGGTTCAGATACGCAGTATTTT,CAISDPAGGSDTQYF